The sequence of this TCR beta chain was determined in a study of T cells expressing NK-cell markers. As regards this clonotype: Its specificity is not known.

TCR beta cDNA was generated via 5'RACE template switching incorporating UMIs. TCRdb reprocessed the 5' RACE reads, with one entry per CDR3 protein and no DNA. The table gives 550,000 to 600,000 distinct CDR3 sequences; the top ten clones make up approximately 3.6% of it. Germline V gene sequence: CDR1 SGHTS, CDR2 YDEGEE. The CDR3 spans 17 residues. Study-wide findings and caveats: The contribution of dominant NKG2C+ clonotypes to CD8+ T cells in six or seven donors was about 1.0-8%. Several donors showed these clonotypes also leading the CD3+CD56-NKG2C+ fraction. Expanded NKG2C+ T cell clones were not confirmed as HCMV-specific.

The specimen was blood T cells: a sorted CD56 or NKG2C T cell subset, CD4+ or CD8+ T cells, or bulk PBMC T cells (not recorded which). The chain employs TRBV5-8 and TRBJ2-4; TCRdb names TRBD1, which stays unverified in the absence of DNA. The sequence derives from a young man in good health. The CDR3 sequence is CASSPWWGPGATNIQYF.